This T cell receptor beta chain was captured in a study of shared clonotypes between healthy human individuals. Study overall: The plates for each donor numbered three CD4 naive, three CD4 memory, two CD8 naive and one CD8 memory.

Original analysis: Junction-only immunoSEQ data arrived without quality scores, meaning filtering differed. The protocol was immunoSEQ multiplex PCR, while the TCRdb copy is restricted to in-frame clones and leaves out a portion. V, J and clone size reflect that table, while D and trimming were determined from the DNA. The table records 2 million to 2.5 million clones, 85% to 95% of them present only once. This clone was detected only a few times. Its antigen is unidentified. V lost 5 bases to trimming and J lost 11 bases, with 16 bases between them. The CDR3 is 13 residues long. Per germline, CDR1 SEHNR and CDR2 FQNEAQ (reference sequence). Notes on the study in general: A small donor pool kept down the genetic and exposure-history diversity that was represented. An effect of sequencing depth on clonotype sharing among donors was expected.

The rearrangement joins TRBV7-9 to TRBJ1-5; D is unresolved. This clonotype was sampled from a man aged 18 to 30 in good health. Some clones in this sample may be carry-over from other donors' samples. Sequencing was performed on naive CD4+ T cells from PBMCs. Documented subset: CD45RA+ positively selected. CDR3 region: CASSDNAGWAQHF. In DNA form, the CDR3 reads TGTGCCAGCAGCGACAATGCGGGCTGGGCCCAGCATTTT.